This T cell receptor beta chain originates from a study of cytomegalovirus exposure and HLA in healthy donors. A multiplex PCR was run with 60 Vbeta primers and 13 Jbeta primers. Profiling relied on immunoSEQ multiplex PCR, and the TCRdb table lists in-frame clones only, not all of them. The repertoire consists of 180,000 or so clones, with around 78% occurring once and the leading ten covering 2% to 2.5%. The CDR3 has 13 amino acids. The germline V gene has CDR1 GTSNPN and CDR2 SVGIG (reference sequence). Between the trimmed V and J ends, which lost 5 bases and 5 bases, there was a span of 13 bases.

The source is a woman in her 30s in good health and CMV-seropositive. Sequences were obtained from PBMCs. V usage is TRBV30 and J usage is TRBJ1-5, with a weak D call TRBD1 (5 bases). CDR3 DNA sequence: TGTGCCTGGGGACTGTGGGGGGATCAGCCCCAGCATTTT. Its protein is CAWGLWGDQPQHF.